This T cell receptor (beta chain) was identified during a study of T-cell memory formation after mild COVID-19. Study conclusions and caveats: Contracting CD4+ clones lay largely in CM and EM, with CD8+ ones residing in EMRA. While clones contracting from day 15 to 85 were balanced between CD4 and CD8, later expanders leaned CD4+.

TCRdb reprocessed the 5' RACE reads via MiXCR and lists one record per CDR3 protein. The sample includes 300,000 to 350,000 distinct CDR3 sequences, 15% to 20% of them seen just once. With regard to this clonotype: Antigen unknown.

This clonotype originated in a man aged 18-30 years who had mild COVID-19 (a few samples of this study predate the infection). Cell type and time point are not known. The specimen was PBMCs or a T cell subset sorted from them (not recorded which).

The DNA of the CDR3 is TGTGCCAGCATTTCAGGTACCCCCTCCTACAATGAGCAGTTCTTC. Translated, it gives CASISGTPSYNEQFF. The gene calls are TRBV12-3 or TRBV12-4 and TRBJ2-1; D is ambiguous. This CDR3 is built from 15 residues. V was shortened by 7 bases and J by 0 bases, with 13 bases between the two germline ends.